Listed here are 28 T cell receptor beta chains from one sample, sequenced in a study of blood T cell repertoires in COVID-19. The data were produced by immunoSEQ multiplex PCR, yet TCRdb's version contains in-frame clones alone and is incomplete. In the table there are roughly 310,000 clones, 90% of which are singletons. Sequences were obtained from PBMCs or T cells enriched from blood (not recorded which). The receptors were sampled from a man aged 55 to 70 who had recovered from COVID-19.

The V call is TRBV11-2, the J call TRBJ2-2; 9 positions match TRBD1. The CDR3 covers 18 residues. CDR1 is SGHAT, CDR2 FQNNGV, per germline. Unmatched junction bases numbered 10, after V lost 5 bases and J lost 0 bases. The CDR3 DNA is TGTGCCAGCAGCGCCTGGGACAGGGCCTTAGCGAACACCGGGGAGCTGTTTTTT. Translation gives CASSAWDRALANTGELFF. The variable domain in full, completed from reference TRBV11-2 and TRBJ2-2, reads EAGVAQSPRYKIIEKRQSVAFWCNPISGHATLYWYQQILGQGPKLLIQFQNNGVVDDSQLPKDRFSAERLKGVDSTLKIQPAKLEDSAVYLCASSAWDRALANTGELFFGEGSRLTVL.

V usage is TRBV5-4 and J usage is TRBJ2-1, with 9 bases identical to TRBD1. With 4 bases clipped from V and 8 bases from J, the junction kept 4 bases outside the gene matches. The CDR3 covers 13 residues. Germline CDR1 reads SGHNT; CDR2 reads YYREEE (reference sequence). As DNA, the CDR3 is TGTGCCAGCAGCCCGACAGGGGGGGATGAGCAGTTCTTC. Protein product: CASSPTGGDEQFF.

The chain carries TRBV27 and TRBJ2-4, with TRBD1 matching 7 bases. V lost 5 bases to trimming and J lost 6 bases; unmatched junction nucleotides: 13. The germline gives CDR1 MNHEY, CDR2 SMNVEV (reference sequence). This CDR3 is 16 amino acids long. CDR3 residues: CASSPERGHSLNIQYF. In nucleotides, the CDR3 is TGTGCCAGCAGTCCCGAAAGGGGGCACAGCTTAAACATTCAGTACTTC.

This chain uses TRBV24-1 with TRBJ2-5, with 7 bases matching TRBD1. Germline V gene sequence: CDR1 KGHDR, CDR2 SFDVKD. CDR3 length: 17 residues. The ends lost 3 bases at V and 1 base at J; junction bases unmatched: 10. This CDR3 reads CATSDPPGTARQETQYF. For the CDR3, the DNA is TGTGCCACCAGTGATCCCCCCGGGACAGCTCGCCAAGAGACCCAGTACTTC.

V and J are TRBV6-5 and TRBJ1-5; D might be TRBD1 (5 bases). Germline loops: CDR1 MNHEY, CDR2 SVGAGI. The CDR3 totals 13 residues. Trimming took off 5 bases at V and 4 bases at J, with 9 bases between the two ends. The CDR3 region has the DNA TGTGCCAGCAGTCACGGGGGAAATCAGCCCCAGCATTTT. Its translation: CASSHGGNQPQHF.

This rearrangement joins TRBV25-1 to TRBJ1-6, with 9 bases aligning to TRBD1. From germline, CDR1 is MGHDK and CDR2 SYGVNS. V lost 4 bases to trimming and J lost 9 bases; unmatched junction nucleotides: 7. The CDR3 runs to 15 residues. This chain's CDR3 is CASSAQGAPGSPLHF. The CDR3 nucleotides read TGTGCCAGCAGTGCACAGGGGGCGCCTGGTTCACCCCTCCACTTT.

The chain couples TRBV18 to TRBJ2-5, with D possibly TRBD1 on 6 matching bases. This CDR3 is 13 amino acids long. Trimming shortened V by 6 bases and J by 5 bases, and 13 bases separated the two germline ends. The germline V gene has CDR1 KGHSH and CDR2 LQKENI. Written as DNA, the CDR3 is TGTGCCAGCTCGCCCGGACAGTTGGAGACCCAGTACTTC. The encoded protein is CASSPGQLETQYF.

The V and J genes are TRBV29-1 and TRBJ1-1; weak D call: TRBD1 (5 bases). V was pared by 7 bases and J by 0 bases, with 18 bases between. The germline CDR1 and CDR2 sequences are SQVTM and ANQGSEA. This CDR3 spans 15 amino acids. The DNA of the CDR3 is TGCAGCGCTTCGGGCGACAGCTCGTTGAACACTGAAGCTTTCTTT. Residues: CSASGDSSLNTEAFF.

The table lists this clone with a few counts. The J gene is TRBJ1-2, the V gene TRBV12-3 or TRBV12-4; tentatively, D is TRBD1 (5 bases). The CDR3 has 12 amino acids. The V end lost 6 bases, the J end lost 7 bases, and 12 bases lay between the germline ends. CDR3 region: CASRPQGGGYTF. In DNA, the CDR3 is TGTGCCAGCAGACCTCAGGGTGGTGGCTACACCTTC.

This clone was seen a handful of times. The chain couples TRBV2 to TRBJ2-5; a possible D gene is TRBD2 (6 bases). The CDR3 has 13 residues. Trimming removed 7 bases at V and 5 bases at J, with 14 bases between. Germline V lookup: CDR1 SNHLY, CDR2 FYNNEI. CDR3 DNA: TGTGCCAGCACCTTGGGGGGTGGTGAGACCCAGTACTTC. This sequence encodes CASTLGGGETQYF.

V usage is TRBV19 and J usage is TRBJ2-7; no reliable D call. Germline loops: CDR1 LNHDA, CDR2 SQIVND (reference sequence). V lost 6 bases to trimming and J lost 3 bases, with 15 bases between them. The CDR3 is 14 residues long. As DNA, the CDR3 is TGTGCCAGTAGCGCCACGCGCCCTAGCTACGAGCAGTACTTC. Its protein is CASSATRPSYEQYF.

The chain recombines TRBV5-6 with TRBJ2-6; D gene unclear. Trimming cost V 2 bases and J 1 base, with 7 bases left between them. The CDR3 covers 15 residues. Germline-derived CDR1 and CDR2 are SGHDT and YYEEEE. The CDR3 nucleotides are TGTGCCAGCAGCTTTTACGGGTCTGGGGCCAACGTCCTGACTTTC. Its translation: CASSFYGSGANVLTF.

This clone was picked up one time. This sequence joins TRBV7-8 and TRBJ2-7, with D maybe TRBD1 (6 bases). This CDR3 is built from 12 residues. V was pared by 5 bases and J by 3 bases, with 8 bases between. Germline V gene sequence: CDR1 SGHVS, CDR2 FQNEAQ. The chain's CDR3 is CASSPGDYEQYF. DNA for the CDR3: TGTGCCAGCAGCCCAGGGGACTACGAGCAGTACTTC.

This clone was seen once. The chain uses TRBV6-5 and TRBJ2-1; the D gene is possibly TRBD2 (5 bases). This CDR3 comprises 16 residues. V gave up 2 bases and J gave up 0 bases, with 11 bases separating them. Germline V gene lookup returns CDR1 MNHEY and CDR2 SVGAGI. The CDR3 nucleotides are TGTGCCAGCAGTTACACTAGGAGGAGCTCCTACAATGAGCAGTTCTTC. Residues: CASSYTRRSSYNEQFF.

The CDR3 is CASSPWLDSGANVLTF. The CDR3, as DNA: TGTGCCAGCAGCCCCTGGCTTGACTCTGGGGCCAACGTCCTGACTTTC. The chain carries TRBV5-8 and TRBJ2-6; D is undetermined. There are 16 residues in the CDR3. The germline CDR1 and CDR2 sequences are SGHTS and YDEGEE. V dropped 4 bases and J dropped 0 bases, with 11 bases sitting between them.

This chain links TRBV4-3 with TRBJ1-5; D is ambiguous. The CDR3 spans 15 residues. Trimming cost V 0 bases and J 0 bases, with 6 bases left between them. Germline loops: CDR1 LGHNA, CDR2 YSLEER. As DNA, the CDR3 is TGCGCCAGCAGCCAAGAGGCCGTTAGCAATCAGCCCCAGCATTTT. Translation: CASSQEAVSNQPQHF.

The chain carries TRBV7-9 and TRBJ1-2; unclear D gene. Germline assignment: CDR1 SEHNR and CDR2 FQNEAQ (reference sequence). CDR3 length equals 14 residues. V was cut by 1 base and J by 8 bases, with 14 bases left in between. The CDR3 DNA reads as TGTGCCAGCAGCTTAGGGACTCCGGACCGGGGCTACACCTTC. Translation gives CASSLGTPDRGYTF.

The chain uses TRBV11-3 and TRBJ2-1; 7 nucleotides match TRBD2. This CDR3 comprises 14 residues. After removal of 2 bases from V and 4 bases from J, the junction contained 2 bases not matched to a gene. Germline loops: CDR1 SGHNT, CDR2 YENEEA. CDR3 sequence: CASSLHGGYNEQFF. The CDR3 region has the DNA TGTGCCAGCAGCTTACACGGGGGGTACAATGAGCAGTTCTTC.

V gene TRBV2 combines with J gene TRBJ2-7, with 11 bases that match TRBD1. V shed 3 bases, J shed 6 bases, and the junction held 19 bases outside the gene matches. Germline CDR1 reads SNHLY; CDR2 reads FYNNEI. The CDR3 contains 19 residues. The CDR3 spells CASSERITPSSGTGGEQYF. In nucleotides, the CDR3 is TGTGCCAGCAGTGAGCGCATAACCCCCTCCTCCGGGACAGGGGGCGAGCAGTACTTC.

The J gene is TRBJ1-1, the V gene TRBV11-2; 9 nucleotides line up with TRBD1. Germline V gene lookup returns CDR1 SGHAT and CDR2 FQNNGV. The CDR3 covers 17 residues. The V segment lost 3 bases and the J segment 3 bases; nucleotides outside the gene matches: 11. CDR3 protein: CASSFRRLQGAHTEAFF. CDR3 in DNA: TGTGCCAGCAGCTTCCGTAGGCTACAGGGGGCACACACTGAAGCTTTCTTT.

The V and J genes are TRBV5-1 and TRBJ2-7, with 9 nucleotides matching TRBD1. The J segment lost 0 bases and the V segment lost 2 bases, leaving 3 bases of the junction unmatched. CDR1 and CDR2 from the germline V gene are SGHRS and YFSETQ. This CDR3 has 15 amino acids. CDR3 coding DNA: TGCGCCAGCAGCTTCGGGACAGGGTCCTCCTACGAGCAGTACTTC. Translating it yields CASSFGTGSSYEQYF.

This chain joins TRBV24-1 and TRBJ2-3; 9 bases map to TRBD2. The CDR3 loop spans 16 amino acids. V was clipped by 4 bases and J by 0 bases; unmatched bases: 4. Germline V lookup: CDR1 KGHDR, CDR2 SFDVKD. The CDR3 bases are TGTGCCACCAGTGAAGTACTAGCGGGTAGCACAGATACGCAGTATTTT. Amino acid sequence: CATSEVLAGSTDTQYF.

The V and J genes are TRBV7-9 and TRBJ1-1; possible D gene TRBD1, 5 bases. The germline V gene encodes CDR1 SEHNR and CDR2 FQNEAQ (reference sequence). The ends were cut back, 5 bases at V and 0 bases at J, with 13 bases in the middle. The CDR3 totals 15 residues. CDR3 sequence reads: CASSPERQMNTEAFF. CDR3 in DNA: TGTGCCAGCAGCCCGGAGAGACAGATGAACACTGAAGCTTTCTTT. Together with reference TRBV7-9 and TRBJ1-1, the CDR3 gives the full variable domain: DTGVSQNPRHKITKRGQNVTFRCDPISEHNRLYWYRQTLGQGPEFLTYFQNEAQLEKSRLLSDRFSAERPKGSFSTLEIQRTEQGDSAMYLCASSPERQMNTEAFFGQGTRLTVV.

The J gene is TRBJ2-5, the V gene TRBV5-5, with 9 positions matching TRBD1. CDR1 is SGHKS and CDR2 is YYEKEE in the germline V gene (reference sequence). This CDR3 has 15 amino acids. The V and J ends lost 1 base and 4 bases, in that order; junction bases with no gene match: 5. The CDR3 DNA follows: TGTGCCAGCAGCTTGCAACAGGGGGCTGGAGAGACCCAGTACTTC. Protein sequence: CASSLQQGAGETQYF.

This clone was seen only a few times. The chain has TRBV10-3 and TRBJ2-7, with 8 bases aligning to TRBD1. The J segment lost 5 bases and the V segment lost 7 bases, leaving 7 bases of the junction unmatched. This CDR3 contains 13 residues. Germline V gene sequence: CDR1 ENHRY, CDR2 SYGVKD. The CDR3 DNA sequence: TGTGCCATCAAAGTAGACAGGGGTCACGAGCAGTACTTC. As protein: CAIKVDRGHEQYF.

The chain recombines TRBV7-9 with TRBJ1-3, with a possible D match to TRBD1 (6 bases). The V end lost 0 bases, the J end lost 3 bases, and 9 bases lay between the germline ends. Germline assignment: CDR1 SEHNR and CDR2 FQNEAQ (reference sequence). The CDR3 loop spans 15 amino acids. The CDR3 loop is CASSLAGGLGNTIYF. The CDR3 bases are TGTGCCAGCAGCTTAGCAGGGGGTCTTGGAAACACCATATATTTT.

The chain recombines TRBV24-1 with TRBJ2-2, with 7 bases that match TRBD1. The J segment lost 5 bases and the V segment lost 5 bases, leaving 4 bases of the junction unmatched. From germline, CDR1 is KGHDR and CDR2 SFDVKD. CDR3 length equals 14 residues. Here the CDR3 DNA reads TGTGCCACCAGTGGATCAGGGGGTACCGGGGAGCTGTTTTTT. Translated, it gives CATSGSGGTGELFF.

This sequence joins TRBV7-6 and TRBJ1-3; no definite D call. Deletions cut 5 bases from V and 3 bases from J, with 17 bases between. From germline, CDR1 is SGHVS and CDR2 FNYEAQ. The CDR3 totals 16 residues. The CDR3 reads CASSAGLFSYGNTIYF. The CDR3, as DNA: TGTGCCAGCAGCGCGGGCCTCTTCTCGTATGGAAACACCATATATTTT.